Presented here are 25 T cell receptor beta chains from one specimen sequenced in a study of cytomegalovirus exposure and HLA in healthy donors. Both 60 Vbeta primers and 13 Jbeta primers went into the PCR. Profiling relied on immunoSEQ multiplex PCR, and the TCRdb table lists in-frame clones only, not all of them. The sample carries approximately 100,000 clones, roughly 75% recorded once. Material for sequencing was PBMCs. The receptors derive from a woman aged 18 to 35 in good health and CMV-seropositive.

The rearrangement joins TRBV6-5 to TRBJ2-2, with D tentatively TRBD1 (6 bases). Trimming pared 2 bases from V and 8 bases from J, leaving 12 bases between. The CDR3 length is 14 residues. Looked up from germline, CDR1 is MNHEY and CDR2 is SVGAGI. CDR3 amino acids: CASSYPTGKGELFF. As DNA, the CDR3 is TGTGCCAGCAGTTACCCCACAGGGAAAGGGGAGCTGTTTTTT.

The chain links TRBV9 to TRBJ2-7; 9 nucleotides line up with TRBD1. This CDR3 is 18 amino acids long. Germline V gene lookup returns CDR1 SGDLS and CDR2 YYNGEE. The trim removed 5 bases at V and 6 bases at J, leaving 21 bases unmatched. The CDR3 sequence is CASRSSRRLGQGYREQYF. The CDR3 region has the DNA TGTGCCAGCAGGTCATCCCGCCGACTGGGACAGGGATATCGCGAGCAGTACTTC.

This clone has more than one count but fewer than ten. The chain has TRBV6-5 and TRBJ1-2; D not certain. Trimming removed 7 bases from V and 0 bases from J, with 9 bases in between. Germline V gene data show CDR1 as MNHEY and CDR2 as SVGAGI. This CDR3 is built from 13 residues. The CDR3 sequence is CASTPYSNYGYTF. The CDR3 region has the DNA TGTGCCAGCACTCCATACTCTAACTATGGCTACACCTTC.

The rearrangement joins TRBV27 to TRBJ2-7, with 8 bases matching TRBD2. Germline values: CDR1 MNHEY, CDR2 SMNVEV (reference sequence). Germline trimming cut 6 bases from V and 1 base from J; bases unmatched to any gene: 8. This CDR3 has 15 amino acids. CDR3 nucleotide sequence: TGTGCCAGCAGGACGCCGGGACTAGAATCCTACGAGCAGTACTTC. Its protein is CASRTPGLESYEQYF.

This clone was counted once. The chain recombines TRBV11-1 with TRBJ2-1; 8 bases map to TRBD1. The CDR3 sequence is 13 residues long. The germline V gene has CDR1 SGHAT and CDR2 FQDESV (reference sequence). Trimming took 3 bases from V and 7 from J; bases not matched to a gene: 2. This CDR3 reads CASSFRDRNEQFF. The CDR3 DNA sequence: TGTGCCAGCAGCTTCCGGGACAGGAATGAGCAGTTCTTC.

This clone came up a few times. The chain carries TRBV7-2 and TRBJ1-2, with D perhaps TRBD1 (5 bases). Per the germline V gene, CDR1 is SGHTA and CDR2 is FQGNSA. The CDR3 totals 15 residues. V lost 1 base, J lost 4 bases, and 13 bases lay in between. For the CDR3, the DNA is TGTGCCAGCAGCTTAGTTCAGGGCCACCTCTATGGCTACACCTTC. Amino acids: CASSLVQGHLYGYTF.

This clone was observed once. The rearrangement uses TRBV5-8 and TRBJ1-5; D unclear. This CDR3 has 13 amino acids. Trimming pared 4 bases from V and 0 bases from J, leaving 5 bases between. From germline, CDR1 is SGHTS and CDR2 YDEGEE. The CDR3 is CASSPYSNQPQHF. CDR3 sequence (DNA): TGTGCCAGCAGCCCGTATAGCAATCAGCCCCAGCATTTT.

The chain couples TRBV11-2 to TRBJ2-7; 9 positions agree with TRBD2. Germline trimming cut 5 bases from V and 9 bases from J; bases unmatched to any gene: 11. CDR3 length equals 14 residues. Germline CDR1 is SGHAT and CDR2 is FQNNGV. The chain's CDR3 is CASSEAGTSQVQYF. CDR3 in DNA: TGTGCCAGCAGCGAAGCCGGGACTAGCCAAGTGCAGTACTTC.

The V gene is TRBV2, the J gene TRBJ2-7, with a possible D match to TRBD2 (5 bases). Germline CDR1 is SNHLY and CDR2 is FYNNEI. The CDR3 extends over 13 amino acids. The V end was cut by 4 bases, the J end by 5 bases, with 12 bases between. The CDR3 protein is CASSARGCDEQYF. The CDR3 DNA reads as TGTGCCAGCAGTGCACGGGGTTGCGACGAGCAGTACTTC. The full variable domain, rest sourced from reference TRBV2 and TRBJ2-7, is EPEVTQTPSHQVTQMGQEVILRCVPISNHLYFYWYRQILGQKVEFLVSFYNNEISEKSEIFDDQFSVERPDGSNFTLKIRSTKLEDSAMYFCASSARGCDEQYFGPGTRLTVT.

This clone came up once. The genes are TRBV7-9 and TRBJ2-7, with no clear D. In germline, CDR1 is SEHNR, CDR2 FQNEAQ (reference sequence). The ends were cut back, 5 bases at V and 0 bases at J, with 17 bases in the middle. CDR3 size: 16 residues. For the CDR3, the DNA is TGTGCCAGCAGCGCTCTCGACCCGGAGAGCTCCTACGAGCAGTACTTC. Translation: CASSALDPESSYEQYF.

CDR3 bases: TGTGCCAGCAGCCCAAACAGGGTTGCCTACAATGAGCAGTTCTTC. Its protein is CASSPNRVAYNEQFF. This chain links TRBV28 with TRBJ2-1; D perhaps matches TRBD1 (6 bases). CDR3 length equals 15 residues. From germline, CDR1 is MDHEN and CDR2 SYDVKM. The V end lost 6 bases, the J end lost 2 bases, and 14 bases lay between the germline ends.

This chain links TRBV7-9 with TRBJ2-7; 9 nucleotides match TRBD1. This CDR3 is built from 14 residues. Germline V gene sequence: CDR1 SEHNR, CDR2 FQNEAQ (reference sequence). The V segment lost 1 base and the J segment 4 bases; nucleotides outside the gene matches: 2. The CDR3 loop reads CASSLETGGYEQYF. For the CDR3, the DNA is TGTGCCAGCAGCTTAGAGACAGGGGGATACGAGCAGTACTTC.

The chain joins TRBV7-9 to TRBJ2-1; 8 bases map to TRBD2. V lost 1 base, J lost 3 bases, and 5 bases stayed unmatched. The CDR3 is made up of 16 amino acids. Germline V gene data show CDR1 as SEHNR and CDR2 as FQNEAQ (reference sequence). Here the CDR3 reads CASSLVGSGDYNEQFF. The CDR3 nucleotides read TGTGCCAGCAGCTTAGTGGGTAGCGGGGACTACAATGAGCAGTTCTTC.

The gene calls are TRBV28 and TRBJ2-7; weak D call: TRBD2 (5 bases). CDR1 is MDHEN, CDR2 SYDVKM, per germline. The CDR3 runs 13 residues. Trimming pared 7 bases from V and 3 bases from J, leaving 13 bases between. The CDR3 spells CASTGRKDYEQYF. The CDR3 DNA follows: TGTGCCAGCACGGGGAGAAAGGACTACGAGCAGTACTTC.

The genes are TRBV19 and TRBJ2-1, with 7 nucleotides matching TRBD1. The germline gives CDR1 LNHDA, CDR2 SQIVND (reference sequence). V trimming: 4 bases; J trimming: 4 bases; junction bases outside the gene matches: 10. This CDR3 spans 16 amino acids. CDR3: CASSSLGQVYYNEQFF. CDR3 DNA: TGTGCCAGTAGTAGCCTCGGACAGGTTTATTACAATGAGCAGTTCTTC.

The chain links TRBV15 to TRBJ2-7; tentatively, D is TRBD1 (5 bases). Germline CDR1 LNHNV, CDR2 YYDKDF (reference sequence). The CDR3 is 12 amino acids. V gave up 2 bases and J gave up 4 bases, with 6 bases separating them. The CDR3 DNA is TGTGCCACCAGCAGACAGGGTTACGAGCAGTACTTC. Protein product: CATSRQGYEQYF.

The rearrangement links TRBV7-2 to TRBJ2-7; 9 positions match TRBD2. CDR3 length: 17 residues. Trimming removed 1 base from V and 3 bases from J; junction bases left unmatched: 10. Germline assignment: CDR1 SGHTA and CDR2 FQGNSA. CDR3 coding DNA: TGTGCCAGCAGCTTAGTGGGGTCGGGACTAGCCGACTACGAGCAGTACTTC. Translating it yields CASSLVGSGLADYEQYF.

This chain uses TRBV7-2 with TRBJ2-5, with 12 bases fitting TRBD2. Germline CDR1 reads SGHTA; CDR2 reads FQGNSA. Trimming took 5 bases from V and 4 from J; bases not matched to a gene: 5. CDR3 length equals 15 residues. Here the CDR3 reads CASSQTSGSRETQYF. The CDR3 DNA is TGTGCCAGCAGCCAGACTAGCGGGAGTAGAGAGACCCAGTACTTC.

Here the CDR3 DNA reads TGTGCCAGCAGCCCCCCTAGCGGGAGGTCGAACACCGGGGAGCTGTTTTTT. Its translation is CASSPPSGRSNTGELFF. The gene calls are TRBV7-2 and TRBJ2-2; 11 bases are a match to TRBD2. Trimming cost V 5 bases and J 0 bases; bases outside gene matches: 5. This CDR3 contains 17 residues. Germline CDR1 and CDR2: SGHTA and FQGNSA.

The V call is TRBV21-1, the J call TRBJ2-7; the DNA was not compared with TRBD2, the D call given in the table. TRBV21-1 is designated a pseudogene. The CDR3 contains 15 residues. CDR3 loop: CASSLGLGFSYEQYF. CDR3 bases: TGTGCCAGCAGCCTAGGACTAGGCTTCTCCTACGAGCAGTACTTC.

This chain uses TRBV27 with TRBJ1-1, with TRBD1 identical over 9 bases. The ends lost 5 bases at V and 4 bases at J; junction bases unmatched: 2. Germline lookup yields CDR1 MNHEY and CDR2 SMNVEV (reference sequence). The CDR3 has 13 amino acids. The CDR3 is CASSRQGGTEAFF. Written as DNA, the CDR3 is TGTGCCAGCAGTCGACAGGGGGGCACTGAAGCTTTCTTT.

The rearrangement links TRBV6-5 to TRBJ2-7; TRBD1 matches 7 bases. This CDR3 region has 14 residues. Germline V gene data show CDR1 as MNHEY and CDR2 as SVGAGI. V shed 2 bases, J shed 8 bases, and the junction held 9 bases outside the gene matches. CDR3 amino acids: CASSYDRDSYQQYF. The DNA for the CDR3 is TGTGCCAGCAGTTACGATCGGGACAGCTATCAGCAGTACTTC.

The chain uses TRBV6-6 and TRBJ1-4; possibly TRBD1 for D (6 bases). This CDR3 has 13 amino acids. CDR1 MNHNY and CDR2 SVGAGI come from the germline V gene (reference sequence). V dropped 5 bases and J dropped 7 bases, with 11 bases sitting between them. The CDR3 loop is CASSRGGGEKLFF. In DNA form, the CDR3 reads TGTGCCAGCAGTCGAGGGGGTGGTGAAAAACTGTTTTTT.

The CDR3 nucleotides are TGTGCCAGCCGCCTTCCCGGGGGGGAGACCTATGGCTACACCTTC. Its translation: CASRLPGGETYGYTF. The V gene is TRBV2, the J gene TRBJ1-2; D may be TRBD1 (5 bases). Germline assignment: CDR1 SNHLY and CDR2 FYNNEI. V was pared by 8 bases and J by 4 bases, with 20 bases between. The CDR3 is made up of 15 amino acids.

In its sample, this clone was seen a few times. V usage is TRBV4-1 and J usage is TRBJ2-7, with D hard to call. The CDR3 totals 11 residues. Per germline, CDR1 MGHRA and CDR2 YSYEKL. Trimming stripped 3 bases from V and 6 bases from J, with 6 bases between. The DNA for the CDR3 is TGCGCCAGCAGCCATTTCAGCGAGCAGTACTTC. Protein product: CASSHFSEQYF.